These 18 T cell receptor beta chains were all obtained from the same sample, sequenced in a study of T cells in Graves' hyperthyroidism and ophthalmopathy. Amplification of TCR beta CDR3 regions used RNA as the template. TCR CDR3 regions were first amplified by RT-PCR with HTBI primers. TCRdb re-called the multiplex PCR reads with MiXCR, one entry per CDR3 protein. The table includes 500,000 to 650,000 distinct CDR3 sequences, around 15% detected once. The sample comprised blood. The receptors here all came from a woman aged 40 to 49 with Graves' hyperthyroidism.

Many counts were recorded for this clonotype. The rearrangement uses TRBV7-3 and TRBJ2-1, with D perhaps being TRBD1 or TRBD2 (5 bases each). Per the germline V gene, CDR1 is SGHTA and CDR2 is FQGTGA. V lost 4 bases, J lost 2 bases, and 12 bases lay in between. The CDR3 spans 15 residues. CDR3 region: CASSSEGLAYNEQFF. The CDR3 nucleotides are TGTGCCAGCAGCTCCGAGGGGCTGGCCTACAATGAGCAGTTCTTC.

Ten or more counts support this clonotype. The chain links TRBV20-1 to TRBJ1-1; D gene uncertain. The CDR3 runs 14 residues. The V gene's germline CDR1 is DFQATT and CDR2 SNEGSKA (reference sequence). Trimming removed 6 bases at V and 0 bases at J, with 14 bases between. DNA of the CDR3: TGCAGTGCCGGCCTCTGGCAGATGAACACTGAAGCTTTCTTT. Its protein product is CSAGLWQMNTEAFF.

This CDR3 is CASSSKREGRDEQFF. For the CDR3, the DNA is TGCGCCAGCAGCTCGAAGCGGGAGGGCCGAGATGAGCAGTTCTTC. V is TRBV5-1 and J is TRBJ2-1, with TRBD2 matching 10 bases. The CDR3 totals 15 residues. Germline V gene data show CDR1 as SGHRS and CDR2 as YFSETQ. Trimming at V came to 3 bases and at J to 8 bases, leaving 8 bases not matched to a gene.

A remark on this clonotype: A much more abundant neighbour one base away suggests this may be a read error. Given the absence of the conserved phenylalanine or tryptophan at the CDR3 end, a read error is likely. V and J are TRBV5-1 and TRBJ2-1; tentative D call: TRBD1 (6 bases). The germline V and J ends were trimmed by 6 bases and 7 bases, with 17 bases remaining between them. In germline, CDR1 is SGHRS, CDR2 YFSETQ. CDR3 length: 14 amino acids. In DNA, the CDR3 is TGCGCCAGCACCCGAGTCCAGGGGTCGAATGAGCAGTTCCTC. Its protein product is CASTRVQGSNEQFL.

This clonotype was found a few times. The chain is built from TRBV5-1 and TRBJ2-3; 10 bases are a match to TRBD2. With V trimmed by 5 bases and J by 7 bases, 7 bases remained unmatched. The CDR3 is 14 residues long. Germline CDR1 and CDR2: SGHRS and YFSETQ. CDR3 bases: TGCGCCAGCAGACCCGGGACTAGCGATTATACGCAGTATTTT. Amino acid sequence: CASRPGTSDYTQYF. Variable domain in full (rest from reference TRBV5-1 and TRBJ2-3): KAGVTQTPRYLIKTRGQQVTLSCSPISGHRSVSWYQQTPGQGLQFLFEYFSETQRNKGNFPGRFSGRQFSNSRSEMNVSTLELGDSALYLCASRPGTSDYTQYFGPGTRLTVL.

This clonotype was seen ten or more times. V usage is TRBV7-9 and J usage is TRBJ1-2; D ambiguous. The CDR3 totals 12 residues. Germline-derived CDR1 and CDR2 are SEHNR and FQNEAQ (reference sequence). Trimming took off 0 bases at V and 7 bases at J, with 6 bases between the two ends. The CDR3 region is CASSLAESGYTF. In DNA, the CDR3 is TGTGCCAGCAGCTTAGCGGAATCTGGCTACACCTTC.

This chain joins TRBV9 and TRBJ2-7, with 9 bases lining up with TRBD1. V trimming: 0 bases; J trimming: 5 bases; junction bases outside the gene matches: 6. Germline V lookup: CDR1 SGDLS, CDR2 YYNGEE. The CDR3 totals 15 residues. The chain's CDR3 is CASSVEGTGSHEQYF. DNA for the CDR3: TGTGCCAGCAGCGTAGAGGGGACAGGGTCCCACGAGCAGTACTTC. Full variable domain (outside the CDR3, taken from reference TRBV9 and TRBJ2-7): DSGVTQTPKHLITATGQRVTLRCSPRSGDLSVYWYQQSLDQGLQFLIQYYNGEERAKGNILERFSAQQFPDLHSELNLSSLELGDSALYFCASSVEGTGSHEQYFGPGTRLTVT.

This clonotype was picked up many times. The rearrangement links TRBV28 to TRBJ2-1; D not certain. There are 16 residues in the CDR3. Trimming left V 6 bases short and J 1 base short, with 16 bases between. Per germline, CDR1 MDHEN and CDR2 SYDVKM. DNA of the CDR3: TGTGCCAGCAGATTTCTGAGCGCGTGGTCCTACAATGAGCAGTTCTTC. Translation gives CASRFLSAWSYNEQFF.

This clonotype was seen repeatedly, ten times or more. The CDR3 sequence: CASSEEATNTEAFF. The CDR3 DNA follows: TGTGCCAGCAGTGAGGAGGCCACCAACACTGAAGCTTTCTTT. The V gene is TRBV2, the J gene TRBJ1-1; D is ambiguous. This CDR3 has 14 residues. The germline V gene encodes CDR1 SNHLY and CDR2 FYNNEI. Trimming stripped 3 bases from V and 2 bases from J, with 10 bases between.

The CDR3: CASSPDRSGEQYF. The CDR3 DNA is TGTGCCAGCAGCCCGGACAGGTCCGGAGAGCAGTACTTC. The genes are TRBV5-6 and TRBJ2-7; TRBD1 aligns across 7 bases. From germline, CDR1 is SGHDT and CDR2 YYEEEE. J was trimmed by 7 bases and V by 4 bases; bases with no gene match: 8. CDR3 size: 13 residues.

This chain connects TRBV5-1 to TRBJ2-1; 13 nucleotides line up with TRBD2. The CDR3 sequence is 15 residues long. With 2 bases clipped from V and 10 bases from J, the junction kept 6 bases outside the gene matches. Per germline, CDR1 SGHRS and CDR2 YFSETQ. This CDR3 reads CASSFTSGRAGEQFF. CDR3 in DNA: TGCGCCAGCAGCTTCACTAGCGGGAGGGCCGGCGAGCAGTTCTTC.

The genes are TRBV7-9 and TRBJ2-7; 8 positions match TRBD2. In germline, CDR1 is SEHNR, CDR2 FQNEAQ (reference sequence). V lost 4 bases to trimming and J lost 6 bases; unmatched junction nucleotides: 5. This CDR3 has 13 residues. In nucleotides, the CDR3 is TGTGCCAGCAGCTCGAGGACTAGCCTCGAGCAGTACTTC. Protein product: CASSSRTSLEQYF.

This clonotype was observed at least ten times. The J gene is TRBJ1-2, the V gene TRBV18, with D unclear. Germline V gene data show CDR1 as KGHSH and CDR2 as LQKENI. The V end lost 0 bases, the J end lost 4 bases, and 6 bases lay between the germline ends. This CDR3 has 13 amino acids. CDR3 DNA sequence: TGTGCCAGCTCACCACCGCGTGTCTATGGCTACACCTTC. Encoded protein: CASSPPRVYGYTF.

In its sample, this clonotype was seen a few times. This chain links TRBV7-9 with TRBJ2-7; maybe TRBD1 (6 bases). Trimming cost V 5 bases and J 2 bases, with 13 bases left between them. CDR3 length: 14 amino acids. CDR1 and CDR2 (germline): SEHNR, FQNEAQ (reference sequence). This CDR3 reads CASSKGDTAYEQYF. The CDR3 DNA sequence: TGTGCCAGCAGCAAGGGGGACACCGCCTACGAGCAGTACTTC.

This clonotype was picked up many times. V gene TRBV28 combines with J gene TRBJ2-1; possibly TRBD2 for D (5 bases). Germline CDR1 MDHEN, CDR2 SYDVKM. V shed 5 bases and J shed 0 bases, with 11 bases lying between them. The CDR3 loop spans 15 amino acids. The CDR3 region has the DNA TGTGCCAGCAGTAGGAGGACGGTCTCCTACAATGAGCAGTTCTTC. Translated, it gives CASSRRTVSYNEQFF.

In its sample, this clonotype was seen many times. CDR3 loop: CATSGSGNTEAFF. CDR3 DNA: TGTGCCACCAGCGGTTCTGGGAACACTGAAGCTTTCTTT. The chain is built from TRBV15 and TRBJ1-1; D is uncertain. The CDR3 has 13 residues. Trimming shortened V by 5 bases and J by 1 base, and 8 bases separated the two germline ends. From germline, CDR1 is LNHNV and CDR2 YYDKDF (reference sequence).

Many counts were recorded for this clonotype. The chain employs TRBV28 and TRBJ2-1; 11 nucleotides align to TRBD2. The CDR3 is 17 residues long. V lost 6 bases to trimming and J lost 4 bases; unmatched junction nucleotides: 11. The germline CDR1 and CDR2 sequences are MDHEN and SYDVKM. CDR3 in DNA: TGTGCCAGCAGCCTCGGGGGAGGACTAGCGGGTTACAATGAGCAGTTCTTC. Its protein product is CASSLGGGLAGYNEQFF.

A word on this clonotype: Given a much more abundant clone one base away, this may be a read error. V usage is TRBV30 and J usage is TRBJ2-2; D unresolved. CDR3 length: 13 amino acids. Germline assignment: CDR1 GTSNPN and CDR2 SVGIG (reference sequence). The CDR3 reads CAWGVQGFGELFF. CDR3 in DNA: TGTGCCTGGGGTGTTCAAGGGTTCGGGGAGCTGTTTTTT.